A single sample is the source of the 13 T cell receptor beta chains below, sequenced in a study of cytomegalovirus exposure and HLA in healthy donors. The PCR had 60 Vbeta and 13 Jbeta primers. Assay used: immunoSEQ multiplex PCR; TCRdb lists only in-frame clones, some missing. The sample yields over 80,000 clones, about 70% seen once. The sequenced sample consisted of PBMCs. These receptors came from a woman in her 70s in good health and CMV-seropositive.

This clone was seen once. The DNA of the CDR3 is TGTGCCGTCGTATACAGGGGGTTCCTCGAGCAGTACTTC. Amino acid sequence: CAVVYRGFLEQYF. The V gene is TRBV10-3, the J gene TRBJ2-7; TRBD1 matches at 8 bases. Germline CDR1 ENHRY, CDR2 SYGVKD. The CDR3 consists of 13 residues. Unmatched junction bases numbered 12, after V lost 11 bases and J lost 6 bases.

The chain joins TRBV6-5 to TRBJ2-1; the D is unclear. Per germline, CDR1 MNHEY and CDR2 SVGAGI. Between the trimmed V and J ends, which lost 4 bases and 9 bases, there was a span of 22 bases. CDR3 length: 16 amino acids. The CDR3 spells CASSSRTTPSTGEQFF. CDR3 in DNA: TGTGCCAGCAGTTCTCGTACGACCCCTTCTACGGGTGAGCAGTTCTTC.

The chain joins TRBV4-1 to TRBJ2-7, with 13 positions matching TRBD2. There are 18 residues in the CDR3. V lost 4 bases and J lost 1; bases outside the gene matches: 10. Germline loops: CDR1 MGHRA, CDR2 YSYEKL. The CDR3 bases are TGCGCCAGCAGCCCCACAATCCCGGGACTAGCGGGGTCCTACGAGCAGTACTTC. It is translated as CASSPTIPGLAGSYEQYF.

This clone has only a few counts. The chain uses TRBV7-9 and TRBJ2-2; 12 nucleotides line up with TRBD2. The germline gives CDR1 SEHNR, CDR2 FQNEAQ (reference sequence). This CDR3 is 17 amino acids long. J was trimmed by 0 bases and V by 2 bases; bases with no gene match: 1. Written as DNA, the CDR3 is TGTGCCAGCAGCTTATGGACTAGCGGGGCGAACACCGGGGAGCTGTTTTTT. Amino acids: CASSLWTSGANTGELFF. Drawing the rest from reference TRBV7-9 and TRBJ2-2, the complete variable domain is DTGVSQNPRHKITKRGQNVTFRCDPISEHNRLYWYRQTLGQGPEFLTYFQNEAQLEKSRLLSDRFSAERPKGSFSTLEIQRTEQGDSAMYLCASSLWTSGANTGELFFGEGSRLTVL.

The genes are TRBV7-8 and TRBJ1-4, with TRBD1 matching over 8 bases. Germline assignment: CDR1 SGHVS and CDR2 FQNEAQ. The ends lost 5 bases at V and 12 bases at J; junction bases unmatched: 20. This CDR3 is 17 amino acids long. The CDR3 DNA is TGTGCCAGCAGCATGGAGGGGACAGGAACCCCCCACCAACAACTGTTTTTT. Amino acids: CASSMEGTGTPHQQLFF.

The V call is TRBV11-1, the J call TRBJ2-3; D possibly corresponds to TRBD1 (5 bases). The V gene's germline CDR1 is SGHAT and CDR2 FQDESV (reference sequence). V was clipped by 4 bases and J by 4 bases, with 12 bases between them. The CDR3 extends over 14 amino acids. This CDR3 reads CASSWQGRSDTQYF. The DNA for the CDR3 is TGTGCCAGCAGCTGGCAGGGTCGGTCAGATACGCAGTATTTT.

A single count supports this clone. This CDR3 is CASSLGTSGANEQFF. The CDR3 region has the DNA TGTGCCAGCTCACTCGGGACTAGCGGGGCCAATGAGCAGTTCTTC. The genes are TRBV18 and TRBJ2-1, with 13 nucleotides matching TRBD2. The germline V gene encodes CDR1 KGHSH and CDR2 LQKENI. The CDR3 loop spans 15 amino acids. V dropped 4 bases and J dropped 6; count of bases not matched to a gene: 3.

The chain uses TRBV5-6 and TRBJ2-1; TRBD1 agrees at 7 bases. The CDR3 is made up of 14 amino acids. In germline, CDR1 is SGHDT, CDR2 YYEEEE. V was clipped by 1 base and J by 7 bases; unmatched bases: 5. The CDR3 sequence is CASSLNRGWNEQFF. The CDR3 DNA reads as TGTGCCAGCAGCTTGAACAGGGGTTGGAATGAGCAGTTCTTC.

The V call is TRBV2, the J call TRBJ1-5, with TRBD1 matching 10 bases. The CDR3 loop spans 14 amino acids. The J segment lost 5 bases and the V segment lost 7 bases, leaving 5 bases of the junction unmatched. The V gene's germline CDR1 is SNHLY and CDR2 FYNNEI. In DNA, the CDR3 is TGTGCCAGCACTGGACAGGGGGGGGATCAGCCCCAGCATTTT. It codes for CASTGQGGDQPQHF.

This clone was seen just once. The CDR3 region is CASRLVRSGGEQETQYF. The CDR3, as DNA: TGTGCAAGTCGCTTAGTCAGGTCCGGGGGGGAACAAGAGACCCAGTACTTC. This chain links TRBV12-2 with TRBJ2-5; the tabulated D call, TRBD2, remains unverified against the DNA. TRBV12-2 is flagged as a pseudogene. The CDR3 loop spans 17 amino acids.

This clone was recorded a few times. This chain connects TRBV4-2 to TRBJ1-6; the D is unclear. With 0 bases removed from V and 6 bases from J, the gap between germline ends came to 6 bases. The CDR3 length is 14 residues. CDR1 LGHNA and CDR2 YNFKEQ come from the germline V gene. In DNA form, the CDR3 reads TGTGCCAGCAGCCAAGATAATCGTAATTCACCCCTCCACTTT. Encoded protein: CASSQDNRNSPLHF.

The CDR3 DNA reads as TGTGCCAGCACCAGAGACCCCATTAGCGGGAATGAGCAGTTCTTC. This sequence encodes CASTRDPISGNEQFF. V and J are TRBV7-9 and TRBJ2-1; 7 bases fit TRBD2. V lost 7 bases to trimming and J lost 7 bases; unmatched junction nucleotides: 13. Germline V lookup: CDR1 SEHNR, CDR2 FQNEAQ (reference sequence). The CDR3 runs to 15 residues.

In its sample, this clone was seen once. The chain has TRBV11-1 and TRBJ2-2; TRBD1 aligns across 7 bases. The CDR3 totals 14 residues. Trimming took 3 bases from V and 5 from J; bases not matched to a gene: 3. From germline, CDR1 is SGHAT and CDR2 FQDESV (reference sequence). CDR3: CASSFDRVTGELFF. The CDR3, as DNA: TGTGCCAGCAGCTTTGACAGGGTAACCGGGGAGCTGTTTTTT.